The 32 T cell receptor beta chains reported below all come from one sample, sequenced in a study of cytomegalovirus exposure and HLA in healthy donors. PCR primers comprised 60 Vbeta and 13 Jbeta primers. Profiling relied on immunoSEQ multiplex PCR, and the TCRdb table lists in-frame clones only, not all of them. This sample carries roughly 130,000 clones, about 79% of them seen once, and the ten largest clones take 1.5% to 2%. Sequenced material: PBMCs. The receptors come from a man younger than 35 in good health and CMV-seronegative.

The chain uses TRBV27 and TRBJ2-7; 13 positions match TRBD2. This CDR3 contains 15 residues. Germline CDR1 is MNHEY and CDR2 is SMNVEV (reference sequence). J lost 2 bases, V lost 4 bases, and 2 bases had no gene match. The CDR3 loop reads CASSSGTSGAYEQYF. Written as DNA, the CDR3 is TGTGCCAGCAGTTCCGGGACTAGCGGGGCCTACGAGCAGTACTTC.

This chain joins TRBV27 and TRBJ1-5, with 9 bases fitting TRBD1. This CDR3 has 16 amino acids. CDR1 is MNHEY and CDR2 is SMNVEV in the germline V gene (reference sequence). With V trimmed by 2 bases and J by 4 bases, 6 bases remained unmatched. The CDR3 nucleotides read TGTGCCAGCAGTTTAGGGACAGGGAAATCGAATCAGCCCCAGCATTTT. It encodes CASSLGTGKSNQPQHF.

The V and J genes are TRBV18 and TRBJ1-5, with D perhaps TRBD1 (6 bases). The CDR3 length is 15 residues. V gave up 0 bases and J gave up 7 bases, with 13 bases separating them. CDR1 is KGHSH, CDR2 LQKENI, per germline. The CDR3, as DNA: TGTGCCAGCTCACCACCTTCGGGAGGGGGACAGCCCCAGCATTTT. Translated, it gives CASSPPSGGGQPQHF.

As concerns this clone: One junction end does not reproduce the germline sequence, and a read error may be involved. The CDR3: CASSRGLAGGELFF. CDR3 coding DNA: TGTGCTAGCAGCAGGGGACTAGCGGGCGGGGAGCTGTTTTTT. V is TRBV7-7 and J is TRBJ2-2; 12 nucleotides match TRBD2. This CDR3 is 14 amino acids long. Looked up from germline, CDR1 is SSHAT and CDR2 is FNYEAQ (reference sequence).

The chain links TRBV5-1 to TRBJ1-5; the D gene is possibly TRBD1 (6 bases). Trimming took off 0 bases at V and 0 bases at J, with 10 bases between the two ends. This CDR3 has 16 amino acids. Per germline, CDR1 SGHRS and CDR2 YFSETQ. The CDR3: CASSLEGGYSNQPQHF. The CDR3 DNA reads as TGCGCCAGCAGCTTGGAAGGGGGATATAGCAATCAGCCCCAGCATTTT.

Here the CDR3 DNA reads TGCGCCAGCAGCAGGACTCAAAACACAGATACGCAGTATTTT. Translating gives CASSRTQNTDTQYF. The chain has TRBV4-3 and TRBJ2-3; maybe TRBD2 (5 bases). Per germline, CDR1 LGHNA and CDR2 YSLEER. This CDR3 has 14 residues. Deletions cut 5 bases from V and 2 bases from J, with 11 bases between.

The V call is TRBV4-1, the J call TRBJ2-7, with D possibly matching TRBD2 (5 bases). The CDR3 length is 14 residues. V lost 3 bases and J 4 bases, leaving 13 bases between the germline ends. Germline CDR1 reads MGHRA; CDR2 reads YSYEKL. CDR3 residues: CASSHLIRGYEQYF. CDR3 in DNA: TGCGCCAGCAGCCATCTTATTAGAGGGTACGAGCAGTACTTC.

This clone was seen a few times. The chain is built from TRBV7-9 and TRBJ2-7; TRBD1 aligns across 8 bases. This CDR3 is built from 14 residues. After removal of 3 bases from V and 5 bases from J, the junction contained 6 bases not matched to a gene. Germline loops: CDR1 SEHNR, CDR2 FQNEAQ (reference sequence). The CDR3 DNA is TGTGCCAGCAGCTTCGGACAGGGACTTGACGAGCAGTACTTC. Its translation: CASSFGQGLDEQYF.

The rearrangement links TRBV7-7 to TRBJ2-1, with 10 bases fitting TRBD2. The CDR3 is made up of 15 amino acids. Germline trimming cut 3 bases from V and 9 bases from J; bases unmatched to any gene: 8. From germline, CDR1 is SSHAT and CDR2 FNYEAQ (reference sequence). The CDR3 reads CASSFSSGSFSEQFF. The CDR3 nucleotides are TGTGCCAGCAGCTTTTCTAGCGGGAGTTTCAGTGAGCAGTTCTTC.

This chain joins TRBV19 and TRBJ1-2; possibly TRBD1 for D (5 bases). Germline V lookup: CDR1 LNHDA, CDR2 SQIVND (reference sequence). The CDR3 covers 14 residues. Trimming removed 2 bases at V and 2 bases at J, with 9 bases between. The CDR3 DNA reads as TGTGCCAGTAGTATAAGGGGATACAACTATGGCTACACCTTC. Translation: CASSIRGYNYGYTF.

This clone came up once. The rearrangement uses TRBV5-6 and TRBJ2-7; 10 bases are a match to TRBD1. This CDR3 has 16 residues. With 3 bases clipped from V and 4 bases from J, the junction kept 10 bases outside the gene matches. Germline CDR1 and CDR2: SGHDT and YYEEEE. The CDR3 DNA follows: TGTGCCAGCAGCTATTGGACAGGGGGGACGTGGTACGAGCAGTACTTC. It translates to CASSYWTGGTWYEQYF.

The genes are TRBV5-1 and TRBJ1-2; perhaps TRBD1 as D (6 bases). Germline-derived CDR1 and CDR2 are SGHRS and YFSETQ. V was shortened by 0 bases and J by 3 bases, with 12 bases between the two germline ends. This CDR3 is built from 15 residues. In DNA form, the CDR3 reads TGCGCCAGCAGCTTGGAGGGGACAACTGACTATGGCTACACCTTC. Its translation: CASSLEGTTDYGYTF.

The J gene is TRBJ2-3, the V gene TRBV6-5, with 9 bases identical to TRBD2. CDR1 is MNHEY and CDR2 is SVGAGI in the germline V gene. The V and J ends lost 11 bases and 4 bases, in that order; junction bases with no gene match: 10. The CDR3 consists of 14 residues. The CDR3 sequence is CAAAPGLAPDTQYF. For the CDR3, the DNA is TGTGCCGCCGCACCGGGACTAGCTCCAGATACGCAGTATTTT.

V gene TRBV19 combines with J gene TRBJ2-5, with 7 positions matching TRBD2. CDR1 and CDR2 from the germline V gene are LNHDA and SQIVND (reference sequence). CDR3 size: 16 residues. The junction had 8 bases not matched to a gene; V was cut back by 1 base and J by 3 bases. The DNA for the CDR3 is TGTGCCAGTAGTATAGTCTGGCTAGCGGCCAAAGAGACCCAGTACTTC. It translates to CASSIVWLAAKETQYF.

CDR3 in DNA: TGTGCCAGCAGTAAAAACCCGGACAGGGCAAAAGAGACCCAGTACTTC. Its protein is CASSKNPDRAKETQYF. V is TRBV6-6 and J is TRBJ2-5, with 8 bases lining up with TRBD1. Unmatched junction bases numbered 11, after V lost 5 bases and J lost 3 bases. The CDR3 length is 16 residues. Germline V CDR1 and CDR2: MNHNY, SVGAGI (reference sequence).

This clone was recorded a few times. V gene TRBV6-1 combines with J gene TRBJ2-7; D is uncertain. Trimming pared 5 bases from V and 3 bases from J, leaving 8 bases between. The CDR3 extends over 12 amino acids. Germline-derived CDR1 and CDR2 are MNHNS and SASEGT. Written as DNA, the CDR3 is TGTGCCAGCAGTCAAGTGAGCTACGAGCAGTACTTC. Amino acids: CASSQVSYEQYF.

This chain connects TRBV28 to TRBJ2-5, with TRBD2 matching 12 bases. The J call may not be correct, given that the DNA end is closer to TRBJ2-7. From germline, CDR1 is MDHEN and CDR2 SYDVKM. The CDR3 has 16 residues. The CDR3 DNA is TGTGCCAGCAGGCAGACTAGCGGGAGTCCCTACTACGAGCAGTACTTC. This encodes CASRQTSGSPYYEQYF.

As DNA, the CDR3 is TGTGCCAGCAGCCGACTAGCGGATTACAATGAGCAGTTCTTC. It translates to CASSRLADYNEQFF. The V call is TRBV6-5, the J call TRBJ2-1; 9 bases align to TRBD2. Germline assignment: CDR1 MNHEY and CDR2 SVGAGI. The J segment lost 4 bases and the V segment lost 6 bases, leaving 4 bases of the junction unmatched. The CDR3 totals 14 residues.

CDR3 amino acids: CASSMVTSGKETQYF. In DNA, the CDR3 is TGTGCCAGTAGTATGGTGACTAGCGGGAAGGAGACCCAGTACTTC. The chain uses TRBV19 and TRBJ2-5; 11 positions match TRBD2. The CDR3 has 15 amino acids. The trim removed 3 bases at V and 5 bases at J, leaving 5 bases unmatched. Germline assignment: CDR1 LNHDA and CDR2 SQIVND (reference sequence). The full variable domain, rest sourced from reference TRBV19 and TRBJ2-5, is DGGITQSPKYLFRKEGQNVTLSCEQNLNHDAMYWYRQDPGQGLRLIYYSQIVNDFQKGDIAEGYSVSREKKESFPLTVTSAQKNPTAFYLCASSMVTSGKETQYFGPGTRLLVL.

CDR3 sequence (DNA): TGTGCCAGCTCACCAGGGGCGGATCAGCCCCAGCATTTT. It encodes CASSPGADQPQHF. V gene TRBV18 combines with J gene TRBJ1-5, with TRBD1 as a possible D gene (5 bases). Trimming took off 2 bases at V and 5 bases at J, with 7 bases between the two ends. CDR3 length equals 13 residues. Germline CDR1 KGHSH, CDR2 LQKENI.

The chain is built from TRBV19 and TRBJ2-2; unclear D gene. Looked up from germline, CDR1 is LNHDA and CDR2 is SQIVND (reference sequence). CDR3 length: 13 amino acids. V gave up 4 bases and J gave up 4 bases, with 7 bases separating them. The chain's CDR3 is CASSRAGTGELFF. CDR3 nucleotide sequence: TGTGCCAGTAGTAGAGCAGGCACCGGGGAGCTGTTTTTT.

This chain uses TRBV6-1 with TRBJ2-5; TRBD1 matches 7 bases. V dropped 4 bases and J dropped 1; count of bases not matched to a gene: 6. The CDR3 is made up of 15 amino acids. Germline CDR1 reads MNHNS; CDR2 reads SASEGT. The CDR3 here is CASSGYRGPQETQYF. In DNA form, the CDR3 reads TGTGCCAGCAGTGGATACAGGGGACCCCAAGAGACCCAGTACTTC.

This clone was counted between two and nine times. The chain joins TRBV4-1 to TRBJ2-2; maybe TRBD1 (6 bases). The CDR3 length is 15 residues. Germline V gene data show CDR1 as MGHRA and CDR2 as YSYEKL. Between the trimmed V and J ends, which lost 6 bases and 3 bases, there was a span of 14 bases. CDR3 in amino acids: CASSMNRADTGELFF. The CDR3 DNA is TGCGCCAGCAGTATGAACAGGGCGGACACCGGGGAGCTGTTTTTT.

The V and J genes are TRBV28 and TRBJ1-1; 9 bases fit TRBD1. Germline CDR1 and CDR2: MDHEN and SYDVKM. V gave up 4 bases and J gave up 1 base; unmatched junction bases: 19. This CDR3 is 20 amino acids long. The CDR3 nucleotides are TGTGCCAGCAGTTCCCCTTATAAATACGGGACAGGGCCTCGGAACACTGAAGCTTTCTTT. Its protein product is CASSSPYKYGTGPRNTEAFF.

In this sample, this clone turned up a few times. This sequence joins TRBV7-9 and TRBJ1-1, with 7 bases identical to TRBD1. Germline V lookup: CDR1 SEHNR, CDR2 FQNEAQ (reference sequence). J gave up 5 bases and V 2 bases, and 2 bases lay outside the gene matches. The CDR3 has 13 residues. DNA of the CDR3: TGTGCCAGCAGCTTAACAGGGGTGACTGAAGCTTTCTTT. This sequence encodes CASSLTGVTEAFF.

The chain couples TRBV6-5 to TRBJ2-1; D remains unclear. The CDR3 totals 15 residues. V was cut by 2 bases and J by 0 bases, with 8 bases left in between. The germline V gene encodes CDR1 MNHEY and CDR2 SVGAGI. The CDR3 sequence: CASSYLSGSYNEQFF. As DNA, the CDR3 is TGTGCCAGCAGTTACCTCTCGGGCTCCTACAATGAGCAGTTCTTC.

J is TRBJ2-7 and V is TRBV2; 7 bases match TRBD2. The CDR3 runs to 11 residues. Trimming at V came to 7 bases and at J to 11 bases, leaving 8 bases not matched to a gene. In germline, CDR1 is SNHLY, CDR2 FYNNEI. CDR3 amino acids: CASTPFAGEYV. CDR3 DNA sequence: TGTGCCAGCACCCCCTTTGCGGGGGAGTACGTC.

J is TRBJ2-1 and V is TRBV20-1; 11 nucleotides match TRBD2. Per germline, CDR1 DFQATT and CDR2 SNEGSKA (reference sequence). After removal of 5 bases from V and 12 bases from J, the junction contained 3 bases not matched to a gene. The CDR3 runs 11 residues. The CDR3 coding sequence is TGCAGTGCTCTAGCGGGAGGCCGGCAGTTCTTC. Translation gives CSALAGGRQFF.

This clone appeared once. V and J are TRBV6-1 and TRBJ1-1, with unresolved D. V was clipped by 5 bases and J by 3 bases, with 10 bases between them. Germline CDR1 is MNHNS and CDR2 is SASEGT. CDR3 length: 13 residues. In DNA, the CDR3 is TGTGCCAGCAGTTATAAGAGGGACACTGAAGCTTTCTTT. It translates to CASSYKRDTEAFF.

J is TRBJ1-2 and V is TRBV25-1, with no clear D. V lost 1 base and J 6 bases, leaving 15 bases between the germline ends. Germline V CDR1 and CDR2: MGHDK, SYGVNS. CDR3 size: 15 residues. The CDR3 sequence is CASSESTTGWDGYTF. CDR3 DNA sequence: TGTGCCAGCAGTGAATCCACGACGGGATGGGATGGCTACACCTTC.

The V and J genes are TRBV4-3 and TRBJ1-2, with TRBD1 matching over 7 bases. J was trimmed by 7 bases and V by 0 bases; bases with no gene match: 8. The CDR3 extends over 15 amino acids. Germline CDR1 is LGHNA and CDR2 is YSLEER. The CDR3 reads CASSQETGPIGGYTF. CDR3 coding DNA: TGCGCCAGCAGCCAAGAGACAGGGCCTATCGGTGGCTACACCTTC.

The chain recombines TRBV7-2 with TRBJ2-1; 9 bases agree with TRBD2. The germline CDR1 and CDR2 sequences are SGHTA and FQGNSA. This CDR3 region has 15 residues. The J segment lost 2 bases and the V segment lost 1 base, leaving 0 bases of the junction unmatched. The CDR3 bases are TGTGCCAGCAGCTTAGGACTAGCGGCCTACAATGAGCAGTTCTTC. The encoded protein is CASSLGLAAYNEQFF. The variable domain in full, completed from reference TRBV7-2 and TRBJ2-1, reads GAGVSQSPSNKVTEKGKDVELRCDPISGHTALYWYRQSLGQGLEFLIYFQGNSAPDKSGLPSDRFSAERTGGSVSTLTIQRTQQEDSAVYLCASSLGLAAYNEQFFGPGTRLTVL.